This TCR beta chain stems from a study of blood T cell repertoires in COVID-19. Study background: Sites in the United States, Italy and Spain provided acute and convalescent COVID-19 samples.

This CDR3 is built from 13 residues. The V and J ends lost 0 bases and 2 bases respectively, with 7 bases between them. Looked up from germline, CDR1 is SQVTM and CDR2 is ANQGSEA. Sequencing used immunoSEQ multiplex PCR; TCRdb keeps in-frame clones, though not all of them. The sample lists a few hundred thousand clones; approximately 90% were seen once. J is TRBJ1-2 and V is TRBV29-1; possibly TRBD1 for D (6 bases). The clonotype originates from a woman in her twenties or thirties with active or convalescent COVID-19. Material for sequencing was peripheral blood. The CDR3 DNA follows: TGCAGCGTTGAAGAGAGGGGGAACTATGGCTACACCTTC. Its protein is CSVEERGNYGYTF.